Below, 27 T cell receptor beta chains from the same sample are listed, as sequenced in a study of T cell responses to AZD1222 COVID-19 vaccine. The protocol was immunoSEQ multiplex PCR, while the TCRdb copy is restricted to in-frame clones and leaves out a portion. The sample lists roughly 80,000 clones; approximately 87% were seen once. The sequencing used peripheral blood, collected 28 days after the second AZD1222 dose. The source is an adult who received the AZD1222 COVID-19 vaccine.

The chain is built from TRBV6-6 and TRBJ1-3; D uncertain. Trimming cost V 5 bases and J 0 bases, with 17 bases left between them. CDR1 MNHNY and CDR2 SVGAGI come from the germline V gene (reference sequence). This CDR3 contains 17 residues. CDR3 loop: CASSHREPTYSGNTIYF. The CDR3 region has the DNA TGTGCCAGCAGTCACCGGGAGCCAACCTACTCTGGAAACACCATATATTTT.

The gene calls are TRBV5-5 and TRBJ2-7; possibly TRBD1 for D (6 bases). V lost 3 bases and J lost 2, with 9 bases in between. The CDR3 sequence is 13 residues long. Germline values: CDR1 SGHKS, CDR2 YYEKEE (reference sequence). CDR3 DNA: TGTGCCAGCAGCTGGGACAAGACCTACGAGCAGTACTTC. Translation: CASSWDKTYEQYF.

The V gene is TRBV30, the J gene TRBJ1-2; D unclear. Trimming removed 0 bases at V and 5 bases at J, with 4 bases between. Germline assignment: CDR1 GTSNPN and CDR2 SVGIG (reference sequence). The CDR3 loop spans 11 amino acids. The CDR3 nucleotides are TGTGCCTGGAGTGTTGGATATGGCTACACCTTC. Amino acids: CAWSVGYGYTF.

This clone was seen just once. The CDR3 spells CASSEHMGLMEKLFF. In nucleotides, the CDR3 is TGTGCCAGCAGTGAACATATGGGATTAATGGAAAAACTGTTTTTT. The V call is TRBV6-1, the J call TRBJ1-4; D unresolved. The CDR3 has 15 amino acids. The germline V gene has CDR1 MNHNS and CDR2 SASEGT. V gave up 2 bases and J gave up 8 bases, with 15 bases separating them.

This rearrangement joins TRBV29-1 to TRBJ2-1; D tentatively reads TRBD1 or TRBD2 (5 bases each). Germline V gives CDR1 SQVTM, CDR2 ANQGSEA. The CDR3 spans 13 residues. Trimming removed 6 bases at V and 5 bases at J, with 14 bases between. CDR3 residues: CSVDRDRNNEQFF. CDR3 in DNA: TGCAGCGTCGACCGGGACCGAAACAATGAGCAGTTCTTC.

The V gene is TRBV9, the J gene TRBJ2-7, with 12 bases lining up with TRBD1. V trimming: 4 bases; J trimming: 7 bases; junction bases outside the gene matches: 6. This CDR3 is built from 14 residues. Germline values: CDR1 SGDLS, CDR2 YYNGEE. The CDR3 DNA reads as TGTGCCAGCAGCCCGGGACAGGGGGCGCGAGAGCAGTACTTC. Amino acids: CASSPGQGAREQYF.

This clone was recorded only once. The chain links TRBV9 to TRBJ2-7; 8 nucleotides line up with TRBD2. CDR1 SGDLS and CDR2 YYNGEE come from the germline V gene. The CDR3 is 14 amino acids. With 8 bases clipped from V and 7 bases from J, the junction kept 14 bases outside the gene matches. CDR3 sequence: CASSTGGLGFEQYF. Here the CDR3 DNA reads TGTGCCAGTTCTACGGGGGGGCTAGGGTTTGAGCAGTACTTC.

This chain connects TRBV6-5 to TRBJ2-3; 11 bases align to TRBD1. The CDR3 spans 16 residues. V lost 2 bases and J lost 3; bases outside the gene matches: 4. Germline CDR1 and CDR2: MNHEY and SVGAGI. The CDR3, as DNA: TGTGCCAGCAGTTACCGGGGACAGGGGGAGACAGATACGCAGTATTTT. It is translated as CASSYRGQGETDTQYF.

CDR3: CASSLFAGAGNEQFF. The CDR3 nucleotides read TGTGCCAGCAGCTTATTTGCGGGGGCAGGGAATGAGCAGTTCTTC. This rearrangement joins TRBV7-6 to TRBJ2-1; tentative D call: TRBD2 (7 bases). In germline, CDR1 is SGHVS, CDR2 FNYEAQ. There are 15 residues in the CDR3. Trimming took 2 bases from V and 7 from J, leaving 15 bases between them. The full variable domain, its missing parts supplied by reference TRBV7-6 and TRBJ2-1, is GAGVSQSPRYKVTKRGQDVALRCDPISGHVSLYWYRQALGQGPEFLTYFNYEAQQDKSGLPNDRFSAERPEGSISTLTIQRTEQRDSAMYRCASSLFAGAGNEQFFGPGTRLTVL.

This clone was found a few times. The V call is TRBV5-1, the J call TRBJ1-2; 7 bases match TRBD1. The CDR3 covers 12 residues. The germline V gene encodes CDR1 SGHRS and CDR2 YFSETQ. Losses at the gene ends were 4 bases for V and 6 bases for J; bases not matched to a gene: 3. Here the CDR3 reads CASSRDSHGYTF. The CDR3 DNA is TGCGCCAGCAGCAGGGACAGCCATGGCTACACCTTC.

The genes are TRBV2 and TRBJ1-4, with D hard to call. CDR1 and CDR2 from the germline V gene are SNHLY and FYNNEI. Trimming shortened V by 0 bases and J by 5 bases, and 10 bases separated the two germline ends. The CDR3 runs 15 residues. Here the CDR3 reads CASSEALGGNEKLFF. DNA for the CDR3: TGTGCCAGCAGTGAAGCGTTGGGCGGAAATGAAAAACTGTTTTTT.

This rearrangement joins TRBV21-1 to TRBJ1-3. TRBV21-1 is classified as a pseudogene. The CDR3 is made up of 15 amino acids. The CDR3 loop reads CASRHPGGSGNTIYF. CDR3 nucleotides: TGTGCCAGCAGACATCCAGGCGGCTCTGGAAACACCATATATTTT.

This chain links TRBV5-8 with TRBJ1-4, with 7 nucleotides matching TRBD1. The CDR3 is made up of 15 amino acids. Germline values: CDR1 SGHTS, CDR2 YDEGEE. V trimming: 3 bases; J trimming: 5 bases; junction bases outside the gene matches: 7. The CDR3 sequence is CASSWGDRVNEKLFF. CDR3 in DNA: TGTGCCAGCAGCTGGGGGGACAGAGTCAATGAAAAACTGTTTTTT.

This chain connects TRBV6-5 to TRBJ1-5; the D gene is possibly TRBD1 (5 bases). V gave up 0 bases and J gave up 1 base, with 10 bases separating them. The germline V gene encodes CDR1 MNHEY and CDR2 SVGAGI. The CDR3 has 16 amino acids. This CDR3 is CASSYSAGPSNQPQHF. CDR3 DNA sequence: TGTGCCAGCAGTTACTCGGCAGGGCCCAGCAATCAGCCCCAGCATTTT.

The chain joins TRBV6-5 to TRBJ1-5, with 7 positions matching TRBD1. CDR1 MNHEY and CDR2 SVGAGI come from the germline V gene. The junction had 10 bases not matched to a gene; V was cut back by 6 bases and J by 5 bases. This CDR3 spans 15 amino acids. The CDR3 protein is CASRRDSQFYQPQHF. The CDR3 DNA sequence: TGTGCCAGCAGGAGGGACAGCCAATTTTATCAGCCCCAGCATTTT.

The CDR3 here is CASSQGQGPVNQPQHF. The DNA for the CDR3 is TGCGCCAGCAGCCAAGGTCAGGGACCGGTAAATCAGCCCCAGCATTTT. The chain links TRBV4-1 to TRBJ1-5, with D possibly TRBD1 on 5 matching bases. The CDR3 extends over 16 amino acids. Trimming removed 1 base from V and 4 bases from J, with 14 bases in between. Germline lookup yields CDR1 MGHRA and CDR2 YSYEKL.

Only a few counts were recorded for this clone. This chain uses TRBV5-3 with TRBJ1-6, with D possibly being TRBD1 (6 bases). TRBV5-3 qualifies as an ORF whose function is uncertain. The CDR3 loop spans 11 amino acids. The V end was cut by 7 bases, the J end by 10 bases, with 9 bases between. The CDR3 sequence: CARGTNSPLHF. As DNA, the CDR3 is TGTGCCAGAGGGACAAACTCACCCCTCCACTTT.

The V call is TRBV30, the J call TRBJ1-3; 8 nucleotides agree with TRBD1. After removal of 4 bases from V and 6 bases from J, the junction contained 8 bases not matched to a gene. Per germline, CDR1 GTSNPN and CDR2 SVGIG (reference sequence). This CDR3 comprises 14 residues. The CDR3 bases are TGTGCCTGGATTGCCAGGGGGCACGAAAACACCATATATTTT. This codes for CAWIARGHENTIYF.

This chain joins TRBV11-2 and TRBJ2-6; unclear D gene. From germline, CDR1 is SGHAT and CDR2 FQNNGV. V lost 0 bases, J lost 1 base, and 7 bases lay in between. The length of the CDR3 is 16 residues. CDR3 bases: TGTGCCAGCAGCTTAGATCGTCTGTCTGGGGCCAACGTCCTGACTTTC. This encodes CASSLDRLSGANVLTF.

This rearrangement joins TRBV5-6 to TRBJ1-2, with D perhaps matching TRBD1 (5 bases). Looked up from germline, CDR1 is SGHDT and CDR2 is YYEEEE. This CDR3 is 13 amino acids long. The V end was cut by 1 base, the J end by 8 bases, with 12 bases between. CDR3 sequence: CASSLRGGEGYTF. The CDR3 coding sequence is TGTGCCAGCAGCTTGCGGGGCGGGGAAGGCTACACCTTC.

In nucleotides, the CDR3 is TGTGCCAGCCTAACATCAGGATATAATTCACCCCTCCACTTT. It is translated as CASLTSGYNSPLHF. V usage is TRBV28 and J usage is TRBJ1-6; D not certain. V lost 8 bases and J 4 bases, leaving 12 bases between the germline ends. This CDR3 is built from 14 residues. The germline V gene has CDR1 MDHEN and CDR2 SYDVKM. Looking up the rest from reference TRBV28 and TRBJ1-6 gives the full variable domain: DVKVTQSSRYLVKRTGEKVFLECVQDMDHENMFWYRQDPGLGLRLIYFSYDVKMKEKGDIPEGYSVSREKKERFSLILESASTNQTSMYLCASLTSGYNSPLHFGNGTRLTVT.

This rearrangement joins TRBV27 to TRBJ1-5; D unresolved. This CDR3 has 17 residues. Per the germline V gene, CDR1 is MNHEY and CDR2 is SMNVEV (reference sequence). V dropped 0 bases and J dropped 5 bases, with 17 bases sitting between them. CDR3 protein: CASSLSHQPGLHQPQHF. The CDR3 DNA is TGTGCCAGCAGTTTATCACACCAACCCGGACTGCATCAGCCCCAGCATTTT.

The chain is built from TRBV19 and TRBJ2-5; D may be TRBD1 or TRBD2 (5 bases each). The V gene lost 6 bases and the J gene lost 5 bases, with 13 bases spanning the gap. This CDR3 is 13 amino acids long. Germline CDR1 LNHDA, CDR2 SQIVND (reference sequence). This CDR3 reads CASRVGEGETQYF. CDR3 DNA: TGTGCCAGTAGAGTGGGAGAGGGGGAGACCCAGTACTTC.

CDR3 sequence (DNA): TGTGCCTGGAGTGTAGGGACAGATCGCTCCTATAATTCACCCCTCCACTTT. Translating gives CAWSVGTDRSYNSPLHF. The chain uses TRBV30 and TRBJ1-6; 7 nucleotides align to TRBD1. The germline V gene encodes CDR1 GTSNPN and CDR2 SVGIG (reference sequence). The V gene end was trimmed by 0 bases and the J gene end by 0 bases; junction bases not matched to a gene: 5. The length of the CDR3 is 17 residues.

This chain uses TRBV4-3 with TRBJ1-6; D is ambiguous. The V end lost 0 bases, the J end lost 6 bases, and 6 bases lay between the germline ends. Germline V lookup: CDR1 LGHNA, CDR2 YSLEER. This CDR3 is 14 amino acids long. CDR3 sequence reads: CASSQEGFNSPLHF. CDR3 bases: TGCGCCAGCAGCCAAGAAGGGTTTAATTCACCCCTCCACTTT.

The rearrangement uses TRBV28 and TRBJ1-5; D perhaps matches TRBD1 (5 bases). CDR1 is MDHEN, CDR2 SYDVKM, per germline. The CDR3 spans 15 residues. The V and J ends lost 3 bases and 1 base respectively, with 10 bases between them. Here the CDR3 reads CASSFRRGSNQPQHF. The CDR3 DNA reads TGTGCCAGCAGTTTCCGTAGGGGAAGCAATCAGCCCCAGCATTTT.

CDR3 residues: CASSPVGGNTEAFF. Here the CDR3 DNA reads TGTGCCAGCAGCCCTGTGGGCGGCAACACTGAAGCTTTCTTT. The chain couples TRBV2 to TRBJ1-1, with unresolved D. This CDR3 spans 14 amino acids. The ends were cut back, 6 bases at V and 2 bases at J, with 13 bases in the middle. The germline V gene encodes CDR1 SNHLY and CDR2 FYNNEI. Based on the CDR3 plus reference TRBV2 and TRBJ1-1, the full variable domain is EPEVTQTPSHQVTQMGQEVILRCVPISNHLYFYWYRQILGQKVEFLVSFYNNEISEKSEIFDDQFSVERPDGSNFTLKIRSTKLEDSAMYFCASSPVGGNTEAFFGQGTRLTVV.